This T cell receptor (beta chain) was found in a study of post-analysis software for immune sequencing data. This clonotype occurred many times. Its antigen is undetermined. Study-level points and caveats: With TRBV5-6, TRBV5-1 and TRBV20-1 included, about five TRBV segments were more frequent in patients than in controls.

Germline CDR1 and CDR2: DFQATT and SNEGSKA (reference sequence). The CDR3 extends over 13 amino acids. After removal of 5 bases from V and 3 bases from J, the junction contained 6 bases not matched to a gene. Every TCR beta cDNA library bore unique molecular identifiers. From the PCR reads, TCRdb called clonotypes with MiXCR, one entry per CDR3 protein. The table lists roughly 540,000 distinct CDR3 sequences, under 40% of them singletons. This TCR was sampled from a girl younger than 18 with multiple sclerosis. The source material was blood. The chain links TRBV20-1 to TRBJ2-7, with TRBD1 identical over 8 bases. This CDR3 reads CSAPGQGDYEQYF. The CDR3 DNA reads TGCAGTGCTCCAGGACAGGGAGACTACGAGCAGTACTTC.